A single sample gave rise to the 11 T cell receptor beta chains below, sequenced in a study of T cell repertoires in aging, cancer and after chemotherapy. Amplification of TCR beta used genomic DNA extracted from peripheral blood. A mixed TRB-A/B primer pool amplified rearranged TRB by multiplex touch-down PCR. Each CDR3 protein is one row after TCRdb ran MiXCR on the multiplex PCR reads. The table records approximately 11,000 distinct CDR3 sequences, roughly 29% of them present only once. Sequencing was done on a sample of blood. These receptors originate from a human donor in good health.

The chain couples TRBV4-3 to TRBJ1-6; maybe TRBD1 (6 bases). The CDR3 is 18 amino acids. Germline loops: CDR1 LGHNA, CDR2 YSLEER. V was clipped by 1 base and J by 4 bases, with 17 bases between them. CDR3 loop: CASSQGTGKKGYNSPLHF. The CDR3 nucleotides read TGCGCCAGCAGCCAAGGTACAGGGAAGAAGGGATATAATTCACCCCTCCACTTT.

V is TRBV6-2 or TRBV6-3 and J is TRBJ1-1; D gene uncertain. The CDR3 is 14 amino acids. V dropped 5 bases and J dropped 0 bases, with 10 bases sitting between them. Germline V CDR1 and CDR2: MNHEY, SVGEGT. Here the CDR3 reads CASSRTALNTEAFF. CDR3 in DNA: TGTGCCAGCAGTCGGACTGCCTTGAACACTGAAGCTTTCTTT.

The CDR3 sequence is CSVDQGVGETQYF. CDR3 bases: TGCAGCGTTGATCAGGGGGTGGGAGAGACCCAGTACTTC. The J gene is TRBJ2-5, the V gene TRBV29-1; 7 positions match TRBD1. The germline V gene encodes CDR1 SQVTM and CDR2 ANQGSEA. This CDR3 spans 13 amino acids. V dropped 3 bases and J dropped 4; count of bases not matched to a gene: 5.

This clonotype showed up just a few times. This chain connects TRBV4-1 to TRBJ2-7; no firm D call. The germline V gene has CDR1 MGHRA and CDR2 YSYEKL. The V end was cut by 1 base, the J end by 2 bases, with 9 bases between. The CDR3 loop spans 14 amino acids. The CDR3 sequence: CASSQGVQTYEQYF. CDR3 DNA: TGCGCCAGCAGCCAAGGGGTACAGACCTACGAGCAGTACTTC.

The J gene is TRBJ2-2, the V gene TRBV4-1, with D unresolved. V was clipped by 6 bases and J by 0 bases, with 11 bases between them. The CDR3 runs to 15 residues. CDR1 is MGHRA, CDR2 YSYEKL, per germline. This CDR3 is CASRPVGANTGELFF. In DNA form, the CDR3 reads TGCGCCAGCAGGCCCGTTGGAGCGAACACCGGGGAGCTGTTTTTT.

The CDR3 DNA reads TGTGCCTGGAGTCGGGACAGGGGATTGACTGGAAACACCATATATTTT. Translating it yields CAWSRDRGLTGNTIYF. V and J are TRBV30 and TRBJ1-3, with 10 bases identical to TRBD1. J gave up 2 bases and V 2 bases, and 6 bases lay outside the gene matches. This CDR3 spans 16 amino acids. The V gene's germline CDR1 is GTSNPN and CDR2 SVGIG (reference sequence). The whole variable domain, filled in from reference TRBV30 and TRBJ1-3, reads SQTIHQWPATLVQPVGSPLSLECTVEGTSNPNLYWYRQAAGRGLQLLFYSVGIGQISSEVPQNLSASRPQDRQFILSSKKLLLSDSGFYLCAWSRDRGLTGNTIYFGEGSWLTVV.

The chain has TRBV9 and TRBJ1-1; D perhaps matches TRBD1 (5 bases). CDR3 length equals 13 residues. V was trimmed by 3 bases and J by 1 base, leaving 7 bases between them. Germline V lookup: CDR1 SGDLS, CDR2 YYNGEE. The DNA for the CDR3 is TGTGCCAGCAGCGCCCAGGGGAACACTGAAGCTTTCTTT. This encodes CASSAQGNTEAFF.

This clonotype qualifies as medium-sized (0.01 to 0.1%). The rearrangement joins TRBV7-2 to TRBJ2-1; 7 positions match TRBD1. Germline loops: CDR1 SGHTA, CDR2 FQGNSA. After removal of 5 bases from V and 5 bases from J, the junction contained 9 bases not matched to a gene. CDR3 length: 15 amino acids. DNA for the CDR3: TGTGCCAGCAGCCTTAAGAGACAGGGACACAATGAGCAGTTCTTC. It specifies CASSLKRQGHNEQFF. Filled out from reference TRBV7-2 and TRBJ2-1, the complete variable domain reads GAGVSQSPSNKVTEKGKDVELRCDPISGHTALYWYRQSLGQGLEFLIYFQGNSAPDKSGLPSDRFSAERTGGSVSTLTIQRTQQEDSAVYLCASSLKRQGHNEQFFGPGTRLTVL.

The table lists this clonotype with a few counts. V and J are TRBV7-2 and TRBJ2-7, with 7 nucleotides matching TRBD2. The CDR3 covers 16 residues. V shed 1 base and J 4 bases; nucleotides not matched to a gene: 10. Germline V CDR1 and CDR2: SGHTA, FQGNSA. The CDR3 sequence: CASSLVSGGSPYEQYF. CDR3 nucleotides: TGTGCCAGCAGCTTAGTCAGTGGCGGGAGTCCGTACGAGCAGTACTTC. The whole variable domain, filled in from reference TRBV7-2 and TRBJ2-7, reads GAGVSQSPSNKVTEKGKDVELRCDPISGHTALYWYRQSLGQGLEFLIYFQGNSAPDKSGLPSDRFSAERTGGSVSTLTIQRTQQEDSAVYLCASSLVSGGSPYEQYFGPGTRLTVT.

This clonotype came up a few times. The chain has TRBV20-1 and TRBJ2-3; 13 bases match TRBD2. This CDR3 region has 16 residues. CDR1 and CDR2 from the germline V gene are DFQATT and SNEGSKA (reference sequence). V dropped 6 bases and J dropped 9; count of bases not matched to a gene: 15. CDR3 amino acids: CSALRGGLAGDGTQYF. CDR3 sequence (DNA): TGCAGTGCCTTACGCGGCGGACTAGCGGGAGACGGGACGCAGTATTTT.

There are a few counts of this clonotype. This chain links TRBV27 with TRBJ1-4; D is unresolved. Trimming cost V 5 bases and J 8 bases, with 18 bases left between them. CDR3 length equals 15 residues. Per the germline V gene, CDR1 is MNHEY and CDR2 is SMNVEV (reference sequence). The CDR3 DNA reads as TGTGCCAGCAGTACTACCATAAAGGAGGGCGAAAAACTGTTTTTT. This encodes CASSTTIKEGEKLFF.